The 26 T cell receptor beta chains given below trace back to one sample, sequenced in a study of blood T cell repertoires in COVID-19. Clones were sequenced by immunoSEQ multiplex PCR, and TCRdb holds only the in-frame ones, with some missing. Of about 290,000 clones in the sample, roughly nine tenths were seen once. Sequencing was carried out using PBMCs or T cells enriched from blood (not recorded which). All receptors come from a woman in her thirties or forties who had recovered from COVID-19.

The chain carries TRBV27 and TRBJ1-2, with D tentatively TRBD1 (5 bases). Germline-derived CDR1 and CDR2 are MNHEY and SMNVEV (reference sequence). CDR3 size: 14 residues. The germline V and J ends were trimmed by 6 bases and 3 bases, with 14 bases remaining between them. The CDR3 sequence is CASSLRGGDYGYTF. CDR3 nucleotide sequence: TGTGCCAGCAGCCTGCGGGGAGGGGACTATGGCTACACCTTC.

The chain links TRBV5-6 to TRBJ1-5; 7 nucleotides align to TRBD1. The junction had 9 bases not matched to a gene; V was cut back by 2 bases and J by 10 bases. The germline gives CDR1 SGHDT, CDR2 YYEEEE. The CDR3 loop spans 14 amino acids. CDR3 amino acids: CASSFGQALTPQHF. CDR3 bases: TGTGCCAGCAGCTTCGGACAGGCCCTCACACCCCAGCATTTT.

V and J are TRBV28 and TRBJ1-4; no definite D call. The V end was cut by 6 bases, the J end by 14 bases, with 25 bases between. The length of the CDR3 is 15 residues. Germline CDR1 MDHEN, CDR2 SYDVKM. CDR3 protein: CASRPRRGSRKTLFF. CDR3 nucleotide sequence: TGTGCCAGCAGACCCCGGAGAGGGAGTAGAAAAACTCTGTTTTTT.

The rearrangement uses TRBV7-2 and TRBJ1-5, with a tentative D call TRBD1 (5 bases). The CDR3 covers 15 residues. Per germline, CDR1 SGHTA and CDR2 FQGNSA. Trimming took 2 bases from V and 0 from J, leaving 8 bases between them. The CDR3 region is CASSLNRNSNQPQHF. CDR3 DNA sequence: TGTGCCAGCAGCTTAAACAGGAATAGCAATCAGCCCCAGCATTTT.

This chain connects TRBV5-4 to TRBJ2-1, with 13 bases matching TRBD2. Germline V CDR1 and CDR2: SGHNT, YYREEE (reference sequence). Germline trimming cut 5 bases from V and 12 bases from J; bases unmatched to any gene: 11. This CDR3 is 15 amino acids long. The CDR3 sequence is CASRTTGLAGQGQFF. CDR3 DNA sequence: TGTGCCAGCAGAACCACGGGACTAGCGGGACAAGGGCAGTTCTTC.

The CDR3 sequence is CASRSLGTGHHTSGNTIYF. The CDR3 region has the DNA TGTGCCAGCAGATCATTGGGGACAGGGCATCATACTTCTGGAAACACCATATATTTT. The chain has TRBV21-1 and TRBJ1-3; TRBD1, the table's D call, was not compared with the DNA. TRBV21-1 is an annotated pseudogene. The CDR3 sequence is 19 residues long.

The rearrangement joins TRBV14 to TRBJ2-5, with TRBD1 matching 9 bases. The J segment lost 4 bases and the V segment lost 1 base, leaving 10 bases of the junction unmatched. Germline V gene lookup returns CDR1 SGHDN and CDR2 FVKESK. There are 17 residues in the CDR3. CDR3 residues: CASSQGTGVAEGETQYF. In DNA form, the CDR3 reads TGTGCCAGCAGCCAAGGGACAGGGGTAGCGGAGGGAGAGACCCAGTACTTC.

The gene calls are TRBV6-5 and TRBJ2-5, with 7 nucleotides matching TRBD1. V gave up 6 bases and J gave up 1 base; unmatched junction bases: 5. CDR1 is MNHEY and CDR2 is SVGAGI in the germline V gene. The length of the CDR3 is 14 residues. The CDR3 loop reads CASRYDRVQETQYF. The CDR3 region has the DNA TGTGCCAGCAGGTATGACAGGGTCCAAGAGACCCAGTACTTC.

The genes are TRBV18 and TRBJ1-1; D unclear. There are 14 residues in the CDR3. Germline V gives CDR1 KGHSH, CDR2 LQKENI. The germline V and J ends were trimmed by 2 bases and 6 bases, with 13 bases remaining between them. CDR3 loop: CASSPTGWVAEAFF. In DNA form, the CDR3 reads TGTGCCAGCTCACCAACGGGGTGGGTAGCTGAAGCTTTCTTT.

This chain links TRBV19 with TRBJ1-3; D is undetermined. The CDR3 is made up of 15 amino acids. The germline V and J ends were trimmed by 4 bases and 3 bases, with 13 bases remaining between them. In germline, CDR1 is LNHDA, CDR2 SQIVND (reference sequence). This chain's CDR3 is CASSTDINRGNTIYF. The CDR3 coding sequence is TGTGCCAGTAGTACCGACATCAACCGTGGAAACACCATATATTTT.

The chain recombines TRBV30 with TRBJ1-2; TRBD1 might be the D (5 bases). The CDR3 runs to 14 residues. The germline V and J ends were trimmed by 0 bases and 4 bases, with 12 bases remaining between them. Per germline, CDR1 GTSNPN and CDR2 SVGIG (reference sequence). CDR3 DNA sequence: TGTGCCTGGAGTGTAGGGGTGGGAGGCTATGGCTACACCTTC. It specifies CAWSVGVGGYGYTF.

The CDR3 nucleotides are TGTGCCACAGGGGGACAGGGTGGGAACATTCAGTACTTC. It yields the protein CATGGQGGNIQYF. The V and J genes are TRBV2 and TRBJ2-4; 9 nucleotides line up with TRBD1. Germline CDR1 reads SNHLY; CDR2 reads FYNNEI. CDR3 size: 13 residues. The J segment lost 7 bases and the V segment lost 10 bases, leaving 8 bases of the junction unmatched.

V gene TRBV5-4 combines with J gene TRBJ1-6; perhaps TRBD1 as D (6 bases). V shed 8 bases and J shed 0 bases, with 9 bases lying between them. Germline V gene sequence: CDR1 SGHNT, CDR2 YYREEE (reference sequence). There are 14 residues in the CDR3. CDR3 nucleotides: TGTGCCAGTGCGGACAGCTCCTATAATTCACCCCTCCACTTT. It is translated as CASADSSYNSPLHF.

This sequence joins TRBV28 and TRBJ2-3, with 8 bases identical to TRBD2. The germline V gene encodes CDR1 MDHEN and CDR2 SYDVKM. With V trimmed by 3 bases and J by 1 base, 6 bases remained unmatched. CDR3 length: 16 residues. CDR3 sequence: CASSFWTGGGTDTQYF. The CDR3 DNA follows: TGTGCCAGCAGTTTTTGGACGGGAGGGGGCACAGATACGCAGTATTTT.

The J gene is TRBJ1-2, the V gene TRBV10-2; 7 nucleotides line up with TRBD1. J was trimmed by 11 bases and V by 3 bases; bases with no gene match: 9. This CDR3 region has 13 residues. Germline-derived CDR1 and CDR2 are WSHSY and SAAADI. Here the CDR3 reads CASSEGRGAGYTF. The CDR3 nucleotides are TGCGCCAGCAGTGAAGGCAGGGGGGCCGGATACACCTTC.

This chain links TRBV5-1 with TRBJ2-1; 9 bases match TRBD1. Germline CDR1 SGHRS, CDR2 YFSETQ. This CDR3 is built from 17 residues. With V trimmed by 3 bases and J by 7 bases, 14 bases remained unmatched. The CDR3 loop reads CASSSEPSGQGRNEQFF. CDR3 sequence (DNA): TGCGCCAGCAGCTCGGAACCTTCAGGACAGGGGAGGAATGAGCAGTTCTTC. Complete variable domain (other parts from reference TRBV5-1 and TRBJ2-1): KAGVTQTPRYLIKTRGQQVTLSCSPISGHRSVSWYQQTPGQGLQFLFEYFSETQRNKGNFPGRFSGRQFSNSRSEMNVSTLELGDSALYLCASSSEPSGQGRNEQFFGPGTRLTVL.

The V gene is TRBV19, the J gene TRBJ2-2; 8 bases fit TRBD2. J gave up 6 bases and V 9 bases, and 12 bases lay outside the gene matches. The length of the CDR3 is 15 residues. Germline lookup yields CDR1 LNHDA and CDR2 SQIVND (reference sequence). Here the CDR3 reads CASLPLGLGSGELFF. The CDR3 DNA is TGTGCCAGCCTCCCCCTGGGACTAGGATCCGGGGAGCTGTTTTTT.

This rearrangement joins TRBV20-1 to TRBJ1-1; D ambiguous. V was pared by 3 bases and J by 1 base, with 6 bases between. The CDR3 is 12 amino acids. CDR1 is DFQATT and CDR2 is SNEGSKA in the germline V gene (reference sequence). In nucleotides, the CDR3 is TGCAGTGCTAGTTCCTCGAACACTGAAGCTTTCTTT. Amino acids: CSASSSNTEAFF.

This chain uses TRBV7-2 with TRBJ1-2; TRBD1 might be the D (6 bases). The CDR3 loop spans 14 amino acids. Germline assignment: CDR1 SGHTA and CDR2 FQGNSA. Trimming removed 5 bases at V and 2 bases at J, with 12 bases between. The CDR3 region is CASSPVTGNYGYTF. The DNA for the CDR3 is TGTGCCAGCAGCCCCGTCACAGGGAACTATGGCTACACCTTC.

The V gene is TRBV5-1, the J gene TRBJ1-6; D remains ambiguous. The CDR3 is made up of 16 amino acids. Germline V gene data show CDR1 as SGHRS and CDR2 as YFSETQ. With 4 bases removed from V and 5 bases from J, the gap between germline ends came to 16 bases. CDR3 nucleotide sequence: TGCGCCAGCAGCCAGACCGAGGGAACCAATAATTCACCCCTCCACTTT. Translated, it gives CASSQTEGTNNSPLHF. Drawing the rest from reference TRBV5-1 and TRBJ1-6, the complete variable domain is KAGVTQTPRYLIKTRGQQVTLSCSPISGHRSVSWYQQTPGQGLQFLFEYFSETQRNKGNFPGRFSGRQFSNSRSEMNVSTLELGDSALYLCASSQTEGTNNSPLHFGNGTRLTVT.

The genes are TRBV18 and TRBJ2-7, with a weak D call TRBD1 (5 bases). V shed 6 bases and J shed 3 bases, with 12 bases lying between them. The germline V gene encodes CDR1 KGHSH and CDR2 LQKENI. The length of the CDR3 is 13 residues. This chain's CDR3 is CASSRTTDYEQYF. The CDR3 region has the DNA TGTGCCAGCTCGCGGACAACAGACTACGAGCAGTACTTC.

V is TRBV6-5 and J is TRBJ2-7, with 7 positions matching TRBD2. The CDR3 sequence is 15 residues long. CDR1 and CDR2 from the germline V gene are MNHEY and SVGAGI. V lost 7 bases to trimming and J lost 0 bases; unmatched junction nucleotides: 9. CDR3 nucleotide sequence: TGTGCCAGCAAAACTACCCGCGGGAGCTCCTACGAGCAGTACTTC. It codes for CASKTTRGSSYEQYF.

This rearrangement joins TRBV5-1 to TRBJ1-1, with 7 bases matching TRBD1. V trimming: 4 bases; J trimming: 3 bases; junction bases outside the gene matches: 6. Germline CDR1 SGHRS, CDR2 YFSETQ. This CDR3 comprises 14 residues. DNA of the CDR3: TGCGCCAGCAGCCTGACAGGGATTGACACTGAAGCTTTCTTT. This gives the protein CASSLTGIDTEAFF.

The rearrangement uses TRBV5-4 and TRBJ2-5, with D maybe TRBD1 (7 bases). V shed 6 bases and J shed 0 bases, with 12 bases lying between them. The CDR3 runs 14 residues. Germline V lookup: CDR1 SGHNT, CDR2 YYREEE (reference sequence). The CDR3 sequence is CASTQGGNQETQYF. CDR3 sequence (DNA): TGTGCCAGCACCCAGGGGGGTAACCAAGAGACCCAGTACTTC.

The rearrangement uses TRBV18 and TRBJ1-2; a possible D gene is TRBD1 (5 bases). In germline, CDR1 is KGHSH, CDR2 LQKENI. The length of the CDR3 is 16 residues. Deletions cut 3 bases from V and 5 bases from J, with 19 bases between. The CDR3 spells CASSPRWYPGRYGYTF. Written as DNA, the CDR3 is TGTGCCAGCTCACCTCGCTGGTATCCAGGGCGTTATGGCTACACCTTC.

The V call is TRBV27, the J call TRBJ1-2, with D possibly matching TRBD1 (6 bases). Germline assignment: CDR1 MNHEY and CDR2 SMNVEV (reference sequence). There are 14 residues in the CDR3. The ends were cut back, 10 bases at V and 4 bases at J, with 19 bases in the middle. The DNA of the CDR3 is TGTGCCACCAGGACAGCCTCCCTAGGCTATGGCTACACCTTC. It is translated as CATRTASLGYGYTF.